The 6 T cell receptor beta chains below come from one sample, sequenced in a study of CXCR3-negative and CXCR3-positive naive CD8 T cells. With UMI labels, 5' RACE was used to prepare the TRB cDNA libraries. TCRdb reprocessed the 5' RACE reads, keeping one entry per CDR3 protein, no DNA. This sample's table has under 70,000 distinct CDR3 sequences. Sequenced sample: memory CD8+ T cells from blood. Receptor source: a human donor in good health. Some clones in this sample may be carry-over from other donors' samples.

This chain links TRBV30 with TRBJ2-7; TCRdb returns TRBD1, unconfirmable since there is no DNA. The CDR3 contains 15 residues. CDR1 is GTSNPN and CDR2 is SVGIG in the germline V gene (reference sequence). The CDR3 reads CAWSVQDRESSKQYF.

J is TRBJ2-2 and V is TRBV6-5. Looked up from germline, CDR1 is MNHEY and CDR2 is SVGAGI. This CDR3 region has 13 residues. This CDR3 reads CASSSSGSGELFF.

Frequency places this clonotype as large. J is TRBJ2-7 and V is TRBV20-1; TCRdb selects TRBD1, and the lack of DNA leaves this call unchecked. Germline CDR1 and CDR2: DFQATT and SNEGSKA (reference sequence). This CDR3 has 13 amino acids. CDR3 loop: CSARDSRDYEQYF.

This chain uses TRBV6-2 or TRBV6-3 with TRBJ1-1. There are 13 residues in the CDR3. Germline V gene lookup returns CDR1 MNHEY and CDR2 SVGEGT. CDR3 loop: CASSYTENTEAFF.

J is TRBJ2-5 and V is TRBV5-1; the D call of TRBD1 rests on TCRdb alone, since no DNA is present to check it. The CDR3 contains 16 residues. Germline V gene data show CDR1 as SGHRS and CDR2 as YFSETQ. The CDR3 sequence is CASSSSPGTGGETQYF.

The V gene is TRBV29-1, the J gene TRBJ2-2; as DNA is missing, the TRBD1 call by TCRdb cannot be tested. The CDR3 is 15 amino acids. Germline values: CDR1 SQVTM, CDR2 ANQGSEA. The CDR3 sequence: CSVFLRDSSSGELFF.